This T cell receptor (beta chain) is from a study of cytomegalovirus exposure and HLA in healthy donors. About this clone: What it binds is not known.

CDR3 length equals 15 residues. Germline trimming cut 5 bases from V and 5 bases from J; bases unmatched to any gene: 11. The germline CDR1 and CDR2 sequences are MNHEY and SMNVEV (reference sequence). Study results and caveats: A classifier reportedly called cytomegalovirus status with high sensitivity and specificity.

Generated by immunoSEQ multiplex PCR, the TCRdb table keeps only in-frame clones and is missing some. This table has roughly 300,000 clones, roughly 90% appearing once. The sequenced sample was PBMCs. The clonotype originates from a young woman in good health and CMV-seronegative. V is TRBV27 and J is TRBJ1-1; 7 nucleotides match TRBD1. The CDR3 bases are TGTGCCAGCAGTCCTTGGAGGGGGCTGTCTACTGAAGCTTTCTTT. Translating gives CASSPWRGLSTEAFF.